The rows below give T cell receptor beta chains drawn from one sample of a study of cytomegalovirus exposure and HLA in healthy donors. Repertoires were generated with immunoSEQ multiplex PCR, while TCRdb's copy carries only in-frame clones and drops some. The sample yields some 190,000 clones, around 86% seen once. Sequenced input: PBMCs. The source of these receptors is a woman between 18 and 29 years old in good health and CMV-seronegative. Each CDR3 is given without its conserved first and last residue. Each record gives: D gene, V gene, CDR3 protein. The D gene is left open where the match is weak.

>.|TRBV6-5
ARYRARSLYEQY
>TRBD1|TRBV30
AWARQGWTEAF
>.|TRBV6-1
ASIITGGNYGYT
>TRBD1|TRBV11-3
ASSLATGAYEQY
>.|TRBV28
ASSFLRDSGYT
>TRBD2|TRBV7-8
ASSLVIAGDLSDTQY
>.|TRBV27
ASSFGGAGNTIY
>.|TRBV5-5
ASSLAVRQVYTEAF
>TRBD2|TRBV5-1
ASSGGGLALNTGELF
>TRBD1|TRBV2
ASITDRDNTEAF
>.|TRBV18
ASSPGEARSYT
>TRBD2|TRBV6-4
ASSIAGEVTDTQY
>TRBD1|TRBV30
AWSLGTGNTEAF
>.|TRBV5-1
ASSAPGLYEQY
>.|TRBV6-5
ASKTPGMSGNTIY
>TRBD1|TRBV2
ASTGGHGYT
>.|TRBV25-1
ASSENRMNTEAF
>.|TRBV27
ASSLGYLGGYEQY
>.|TRBV6-4
ASRRDPRGTEAF
>TRBD2|TRBV27
ASSLFGTSGGADTGELF
>.|TRBV19
ASSATVSYEQY
>.|TRBV19
ASSIGRWNIQY
>TRBD2|TRBV19
ASSIKLAGRLQETQY
>.|TRBV27
ASNRAGSTEAF
>TRBD1|TRBV6-5
ASSPLDRGYGYT
>TRBD2|TRBV5-1
ASSLGAGGEQY
>.|TRBV6-4
ASSESGSGIYGYT
>.|TRBV7-9
ASSLEDSSYGYT
>TRBD2|TRBV9
ASSVATSGRGESEQF
>.|TRBV27
ASSLVRQETQY
>TRBD2|TRBV11-3
ASSRLAGVNTGELF
>.|TRBV7-9
ASSLAGLTEAF
>.|TRBV6-5
ASSRQGYYGYT
>.|TRBV6-5
ASVGDTEAF
>TRBD2|TRBV10-2
ASLFSGWNTGELF
>TRBD1|TRBV11-2
ASSLNRGSYEQY
>.|TRBV7-9
ASSSTDRLTAEAF
>.|TRBV27
ASRIRGGGSNQPQH
>TRBD1|TRBV28
ASSPSDRESGYT